This TCR beta chain was found in a study of blood T cell repertoires in COVID-19. For the study at large: Donors in the United States, Italy and Spain gave samples during acute or convalescent COVID-19.

In the authors' workflow: Cell counts per sample came from amplifying reference gene primers. Only in-frame clones appear in the TCRdb table, and some are missing; sequencing was by immunoSEQ multiplex PCR. V and J calls plus clone size are reproduced from that table; the DNA served to infer D and trimming. Among roughly 80,000 clones, approximately 81% were seen once, and the ten largest hold 18%. This CDR3 is 13 amino acids long. V lost 1 base to trimming and J lost 2 bases, with 6 bases between them. Per germline, CDR1 MDHEN and CDR2 SYDVKM. There are a few counts of this clone. The source material was peripheral blood. This chain joins TRBV28 and TRBJ2-7; D not certain. The clonotype was recovered from a woman aged 60-75 years with acute or convalescent COVID-19. This CDR3 reads CASSLSTPYEQYF. CDR3 coding DNA: TGTGCCAGCAGTTTATCTACCCCCTACGAGCAGTACTTC.